The clone carrying this T cell receptor beta chain has a single count. The record originates from a study of OX40 agonist ivuxolimab in advanced cancers. Turning to the study itself: Each dose-escalation patient presented with hepatocellular carcinoma, melanoma, renal cell or head and neck cancer.

This CDR3 is built from 13 residues. Trimming left V 4 bases short and J 5 bases short, with 14 bases between. Per the germline V gene, CDR1 is SQVTM and CDR2 is ANQGSEA. The data were produced by immunoSEQ multiplex PCR, yet TCRdb's version contains in-frame clones alone and is incomplete. The sample holds 100,000 or so clones, about 80% seen once. The sequence derives from an adult with an advanced solid tumor such as melanoma, head and neck, liver or kidney cancer. The material sequenced was CD4+ or CD8+ T cells sorted from blood, taken in a trial of the OX40 agonist ivuxolimab. The rearrangement joins TRBV29-1 to TRBJ2-5, with D maybe TRBD1 (5 bases). The chain's CDR3 is CSVGGGAWETQYF. The CDR3 region has the DNA TGCAGCGTTGGTGGTGGGGCGTGGGAGACCCAGTACTTC.